Sequencing of this TCR beta chain was carried out in a study of CDR3 diversity in severe acne (dated by TCRdb to the late 2010s). As regards this clonotype: The target of this receptor is not known. Base-call qualities are not available, and no considerably larger clone is one nucleotide away.

The CDR3 spans 15 residues, from the cysteine through the phenylalanine. Of all the DNA, just the CDR3 is kept, 45 bases in frame from base 1. Compared with germline, V lacks 6 bases and J lacks 6 bases; bases without a gene match: 12. CDR1 DFQATT and CDR2 SNEGSKA are derived from the germline V gene (reference sequence). Receptor libraries were prepared by PCR. These reads were obtained on an Illumina HiSeq 2000. The public reads were quality trimmed at Q25 with fastp and then assembled into clones with MiXCR by TCRdb, keeping productive beta chains. Each CDR3 protein appears once, grouped with its most common genes and DNA. The table for this sample lists around 91,000 distinct CDR3 sequences; approximately 51% of them were counted only once. 13% to 15% of the sample lies in the top ten.

The sequenced sample consisted of blood. The receptor was isolated from a male donor in good health, without acne. The chain is assembled from TRBV20-1 and TRBJ2-1, with 9 bases aligning to TRBD2. The CDR3 corresponds to CSAVRPAGGLNEQFF. The DNA reads TGCAGTGCCGTCCGACCAGCGGGGGGCCTCAATGAGCAGTTCTTC.